This TCR beta chain was obtained from a study of tumor and adjacent non-tumor tissue in lung cancer (dated by TCRdb to about 2018). With regard to the full study: Patients with adenocarcinoma (about 12), squamous cell carcinoma (2) and small cell lung cancer (1) were included in the cohort. Among the roughly 15 patients, ages ranged from roughly 31 to 76 years, 10 were men and 5 were women, and disease was TNM stage I to III. A total of 95 million to 150 million productive TCRbeta reads were generated by sequencing, corresponding to an average of approximately 4.5 million reads per sample. Using bulk TCRbeta repertoires from some 16 lung cancer patients, the study set lung tumor tissue side by side with matched distant non-tumor lung tissue. For each patient, one tumor sample and one normal lung sample were taken, giving thirty paired specimens that underwent TCRbeta CDR3 sequencing. Overall results and qualifications from the work: TCR diversity was significantly higher in younger patients, and greater tumor TCR diversity was associated with shorter overall survival and shorter disease-free survival. Peripheral blood was not sequenced, so blood TCRbeta repertoires in these lung cancer patients were not examined. Only about 15 patients were in the cohort, and the authors stated that larger samples and more detailed clinical data are needed. Tumor tissue showed significantly higher TCR diversity (inverse Simpson) than normal lung tissue, at 431.37 vs 166.20 (P = 0.0075, Mann-Whitney U test). The methods do not name the sequencing platform or mention unique molecular identifiers. The top 100 clones accounted for a significantly larger cumulative portion of the repertoire in normal lung than in tumor tissue.

This clonotype was seen a handful of times. The clone's antigen remains unknown. A much more abundant neighbour one base away suggests this may be a read error. The library was made by multiplex PCR. Sequenced on an Illumina HiSeq 2500. TCRbeta libraries were built by three rounds of nested PCR using primers (Table S4), following protocols modified from ARM-PCR. Before sequencing, PCR products of 200-500 bp were cut from the gel and purified using the QIAquick gel extraction kit. From the authors' description of their analysis: Trimmomatic was used to clean the reads, FLASH merged the cleaned reads into complete CDR3 sequences, and MiTCR assigned the sequences to V(D)J germline segments. Clonal diversity was calculated as the inverse Simpson's index using VDJtools. In-frame sequences lacking a premature stop codon were counted as productive reads. In TCRdb, the public reads were trimmed at Q25 with fastp and aligned with MiXCR, with productive beta chains retained. One record per CDR3 amino acid sequence lists the most common genes and DNA. TCRdb, not the authors, supplied the V and J calls. The sample profile shows 60,000 or so distinct CDR3 sequences; around 64% of them were found once. In total, the top ten clones hold 25% to 35% of the sample.

RNA was extracted from bulk unsorted tissue and checked for quality with a NanoDrop ND-1000 and an Agilent 2100. For the normal lung samples, distant non-tumor tissue was collected more than 3 cm away from the tumor edge. Donors were newly diagnosed lung cancer patients admitted for thoracic surgery in China between August and November 2014, without prior chemotherapy. Patients who had received previous radiotherapy or chemotherapy, or who had another concurrent cancer, were excluded from the study. Pieces of surgical tissue measuring roughly 1-2 cm3 were kept in RNAlater solution and stored at -80 degrees C until use. The sample was distant non-tumor lung tissue. This TCR was sampled from a man between 65 and 85 years old with non-small cell lung cancer.

The bases are TGCGCCAGCAGGCGCGGTCCCTACAATGAGCAGTTCTTC. Its product reads: CASRRGPYNEQFF. The chain was built from TRBV10-2 and TRBJ2-1; no confident D gene assignment can be made. CDR1 and CDR2 are read off the germline V gene as WSHSY and SAAADI. At the junction V is shortened by 6 bases and J by 2 bases, with 8 bases in between. The CDR3, from cysteine to phenylalanine, totals 13 residues. The CDR3 DNA has 39 bases and is translated from base 1.